The 10 T cell receptor beta chains reported below all come from one sample, sequenced in a study of cytomegalovirus exposure and HLA in healthy donors. It was with 60 Vbeta and 13 Jbeta primers that the PCR ran. Data came from immunoSEQ multiplex PCR; TCRdb stores just in-frame clones and leaves some out. In the table there are roughly 97,000 clones, around 85% of which are singletons. Material: PBMCs. Receptors originate from a man aged 40-49 years in good health and CMV-seropositive.

This chain connects TRBV5-1 to TRBJ2-5; 9 bases fit TRBD2. From germline, CDR1 is SGHRS and CDR2 YFSETQ. There are 15 residues in the CDR3. Trimming removed 4 bases from V and 1 base from J; junction bases left unmatched: 5. The CDR3 sequence: CASSALAGSQETQYF. The CDR3 nucleotides read TGCGCCAGCAGCGCCCTAGCGGGATCCCAAGAGACCCAGTACTTC. Looking up the rest from reference TRBV5-1 and TRBJ2-5 gives the full variable domain: KAGVTQTPRYLIKTRGQQVTLSCSPISGHRSVSWYQQTPGQGLQFLFEYFSETQRNKGNFPGRFSGRQFSNSRSEMNVSTLELGDSALYLCASSALAGSQETQYFGPGTRLLVL.

The count of this clone is one. As DNA, the CDR3 is TGCGCCACCAGAACCGGACAGGGGACCGGGGAGCTGTTTTTT. Its translation is CATRTGQGTGELFF. The chain combines TRBV5-1 with TRBJ2-2, with 9 positions matching TRBD1. Germline assignment: CDR1 SGHRS and CDR2 YFSETQ. Trimming took 9 bases from V and 5 from J; bases not matched to a gene: 8. The CDR3 is 14 residues long. Full variable domain (remainder filled in from reference TRBV5-1 and TRBJ2-2): KAGVTQTPRYLIKTRGQQVTLSCSPISGHRSVSWYQQTPGQGLQFLFEYFSETQRNKGNFPGRFSGRQFSNSRSEMNVSTLELGDSALYLCATRTGQGTGELFFGEGSRLTVL.

The V and J genes are TRBV9 and TRBJ1-2, with 7 bases aligning to TRBD1. J was trimmed by 7 bases and V by 7 bases; bases with no gene match: 7. This CDR3 has 12 residues. Germline loops: CDR1 SGDLS, CDR2 YYNGEE. The CDR3 sequence is CASGSTGLGYTF. CDR3 bases: TGTGCCAGCGGATCGACAGGGCTTGGCTACACCTTC.

The J gene is TRBJ2-2, the V gene TRBV9; D remains ambiguous. V was trimmed by 3 bases and J by 3 bases, leaving 3 bases between them. Looked up from germline, CDR1 is SGDLS and CDR2 is YYNGEE. The CDR3 extends over 12 amino acids. CDR3 in DNA: TGTGCCAGCAGCGCAGACACCGGGGAGCTGTTTTTT. Translated: CASSADTGELFF. Filled out from reference TRBV9 and TRBJ2-2, the complete variable domain reads DSGVTQTPKHLITATGQRVTLRCSPRSGDLSVYWYQQSLDQGLQFLIQYYNGEERAKGNILERFSAQQFPDLHSELNLSSLELGDSALYFCASSADTGELFFGEGSRLTVL.

This rearrangement joins TRBV6-5 to TRBJ2-5, with 7 bases fitting TRBD1. The closer fit of TRBJ2-7 to the DNA end suggests the J call may be wrong. The length of the CDR3 is 14 residues. Germline assignment: CDR1 MNHEY and CDR2 SVGAGI. CDR3 sequence (DNA): TGTGCCAGCAGAATCTCCGGGACAGCTTACGAGCAGTACTTC. Its translation: CASRISGTAYEQYF.

The V and J genes are TRBV5-1 and TRBJ1-5; D unclear. Germline values: CDR1 SGHRS, CDR2 YFSETQ. This CDR3 comprises 12 residues. V gave up 0 bases and J gave up 6 bases, with 4 bases separating them. The CDR3 reads CASSLDGQPQHF. The CDR3 DNA reads TGCGCCAGCAGCTTGGACGGTCAGCCCCAGCATTTT.

The rearrangement joins TRBV15 to TRBJ1-1; 7 positions match TRBD1. Looked up from germline, CDR1 is LNHNV and CDR2 is YYDKDF (reference sequence). J was trimmed by 7 bases and V by 0 bases; bases with no gene match: 11. This CDR3 is 16 amino acids long. CDR3 protein: CATSRDPHQGVYEAFF. The CDR3 DNA reads TGTGCCACCAGCAGAGATCCCCATCAGGGGGTCTATGAAGCTTTCTTT. The variable domain in full, with the rest retrieved from reference TRBV15 and TRBJ1-1, is DAMVIQNPRYQVTQFGKPVTLSCSQTLNHNVMYWYQQKSSQAPKLLFHYYDKDFNNEADTPDNFQSRRPNTSFCFLDIRSPGLGDTAMYLCATSRDPHQGVYEAFFGQGTRLTVV.

The chain carries TRBV5-6 and TRBJ2-7; D gene unclear. This CDR3 region has 8 residues. CDR1 and CDR2 (germline): SGHDT, YYEEEE. V was trimmed by 7 bases and J by 7 bases, leaving 3 bases between them. CDR3 sequence (DNA): TGTGCCAGCTCGGAGCAGTACTTC. Translation gives CASSEQYF.

The chain is built from TRBV19 and TRBJ1-1, with TRBD1 matching over 7 bases. This CDR3 spans 13 amino acids. Losses at the gene ends were 10 bases for V and 1 base for J; bases not matched to a gene: 6. CDR1 is LNHDA and CDR2 is SQIVND in the germline V gene (reference sequence). In DNA, the CDR3 is TGTGCCACCACACAGGGGCGGAACACTGAAGCTTTCTTT. Its protein is CATTQGRNTEAFF.

CDR3 sequence (DNA): TGTGCCAGCAGTGAAATGGGACAGGGTTACGAGCAGTACTTC. It is translated as CASSEMGQGYEQYF. The V gene is TRBV2, the J gene TRBJ2-7; 9 bases line up with TRBD1. The length of the CDR3 is 14 residues. Germline V lookup: CDR1 SNHLY, CDR2 FYNNEI. The V segment lost 2 bases and the J segment 4 bases; nucleotides outside the gene matches: 3. Complete variable domain (other parts from reference TRBV2 and TRBJ2-7): EPEVTQTPSHQVTQMGQEVILRCVPISNHLYFYWYRQILGQKVEFLVSFYNNEISEKSEIFDDQFSVERPDGSNFTLKIRSTKLEDSAMYFCASSEMGQGYEQYFGPGTRLTVT.